The 29 T cell receptor beta chains below come from one sample, sequenced in a study of molecular identifiers for immune sequencing clone quantification. TCRdb reanalysed the PCR reads using MiXCR and keeps one entry per CDR3 protein. The table records about 500,000 distinct CDR3 sequences, about 21% of them present only once. Sequencing was done on a sample of naive CD8+ T cells from blood, with Jurkat cell RNA spiked in. Subset noted: FACS-sorted CD8+CD4-CCR7+CD45RA+ naive T cells. These receptors were taken from a human donor in good health. Some libraries in this study had Jurkat cell RNA spiked in.

The table lists this clonotype with a few counts. DNA of the CDR3: TGCAGTGCTAGAGAGAGGTGGTCAAACACCGGGGAGCTGTTTTTT. Translation gives CSARERWSNTGELFF. The V call is TRBV20-1, the J call TRBJ2-2, with D unclear. Germline assignment: CDR1 DFQATT and CDR2 SNEGSKA (reference sequence). This CDR3 comprises 15 residues. The germline V and J ends were trimmed by 0 bases and 2 bases, with 10 bases remaining between them.

This clonotype was counted at least ten times. The chain recombines TRBV18 with TRBJ2-6, with D possibly called TRBD1 or TRBD2 (5 bases each). CDR3 length: 20 amino acids. Germline V gives CDR1 KGHSH, CDR2 LQKENI. Between the trimmed V and J ends, which lost 3 bases and 0 bases, there was a span of 21 bases. CDR3 coding DNA: TGTGCCAGCTCACCTGTTCCCGGGAAGAGACAGATCTCTGGGGCCAACGTCCTGACTTTC. The encoded protein is CASSPVPGKRQISGANVLTF.

On this clonotype: This may be a read error: a much more frequent sequence differs by one nucleotide. The rearrangement joins TRBV5-8 to TRBJ2-7; no definite D call. The CDR3 covers 14 residues. CDR1 and CDR2 (germline): SGHTS, YDEGEE. The CDR3 DNA is TGTGCCAGCAGCGTCACCGGGCCTCCCTACGAGCAGTGCTTC. It yields the protein CASSVTGPPYEQCF.

The table lists this clonotype with many counts. CDR3 in DNA: TGCAGCGTTGTAAGACGGTCTTTGAACACTGAAGCTTTCTTT. This codes for CSVVRRSLNTEAFF. The chain uses TRBV29-1 and TRBJ1-1; D is unclear. CDR3 length: 14 amino acids. Trimming left V 4 bases short and J 0 bases short, with 12 bases between. From germline, CDR1 is SQVTM and CDR2 ANQGSEA.

This clonotype occurred a few times. This rearrangement joins TRBV4-1 to TRBJ1-1; 11 bases are shared with TRBD1. Germline V gives CDR1 MGHRA, CDR2 YSYEKL. Trimming at V came to 4 bases and at J to 4 bases, leaving 8 bases not matched to a gene. The CDR3 is 16 amino acids. The chain's CDR3 is CASSPNSDRGLTEAFF. DNA of the CDR3: TGCGCCAGCAGCCCTAATTCGGACAGGGGGCTCACTGAAGCTTTCTTT.

This clonotype has a handful of counts. V gene TRBV13 combines with J gene TRBJ2-5; 14 nucleotides align to TRBD2. Unmatched junction bases numbered 5, after V lost 5 bases and J lost 3 bases. This CDR3 is built from 16 residues. Looked up from germline, CDR1 is PRHDT and CDR2 is FYEKMQ (reference sequence). The CDR3 here is CASSLLTSGGEETQYF. Here the CDR3 DNA reads TGTGCCAGCAGCCTCTTGACTAGCGGGGGGGAAGAGACCCAGTACTTC.

This chain connects TRBV7-9 to TRBJ1-1; a weak D match, TRBD1 (6 bases). Germline lookup yields CDR1 SEHNR and CDR2 FQNEAQ (reference sequence). V shed 5 bases and J shed 3 bases, with 16 bases lying between them. This CDR3 region has 15 residues. CDR3: CASSGNRVLYTEAFF. The CDR3 bases are TGTGCCAGCAGCGGGAACAGGGTTCTCTACACTGAAGCTTTCTTT.

Comments on this clonotype: An end of the junction does not agree with germline; a read error may underlie this. The chain couples TRBV7-9 to TRBJ1-5; D uncertain. This CDR3 spans 13 amino acids. CDR1 and CDR2 (germline): SEHNR, FQNEAQ (reference sequence). The chain's CDR3 is CASRGNSNQPRHF. Written as DNA, the CDR3 is TGTGCCAGCAGGGGGAACAGCAATCAGCCCCGGCATTTT.

This clonotype was detected a few times. The chain couples TRBV19 to TRBJ2-6, with a possible D match to TRBD1 (6 bases). V was shortened by 4 bases and J by 0 bases, with 19 bases between the two germline ends. The CDR3 sequence is 19 residues long. Germline CDR1 and CDR2: LNHDA and SQIVND (reference sequence). CDR3 loop: CASSRTPDSEYSGANVLTF. CDR3 DNA sequence: TGTGCCAGTAGTAGGACCCCGGACAGCGAATACTCTGGGGCCAACGTCCTGACTTTC.

This clonotype occurred many times. The chain joins TRBV6-2 or TRBV6-3 to TRBJ1-5; 7 bases align to TRBD1. The germline V gene encodes CDR1 MNHEY and CDR2 SVGEGT. Losses at the gene ends were 8 bases for V and 3 bases for J; bases not matched to a gene: 4. The CDR3 contains 13 residues. This CDR3 reads CASADRANQPQHF. Here the CDR3 DNA reads TGTGCCAGCGCAGACAGGGCCAATCAGCCCCAGCATTTT.

The chain combines TRBV6-5 with TRBJ2-7; no clear D gene. Germline values: CDR1 MNHEY, CDR2 SVGAGI. V lost 4 bases and J lost 0, with 16 bases in between. The CDR3 contains 16 residues. As DNA, the CDR3 is TGTGCCAGCAGTTTGAGACGTACCACAAGCTCCTACGAGCAGTACTTC. This gives the protein CASSLRRTTSSYEQYF.

Many counts were recorded for this clonotype. The gene calls are TRBV5-6 and TRBJ2-3; unclear D gene. Between the trimmed V and J ends, which lost 2 bases and 6 bases, there was a span of 13 bases. The CDR3 runs to 14 residues. Germline V lookup: CDR1 SGHDT, CDR2 YYEEEE. CDR3 nucleotides: TGTGCCAGCAGCTTAGAGGAGTCCGGGGATACGCAGTATTTT. This gives the protein CASSLEESGDTQYF.

The chain links TRBV27 to TRBJ1-5, with D unclear. Looked up from germline, CDR1 is MNHEY and CDR2 is SMNVEV (reference sequence). V was trimmed by 2 bases and J by 4 bases, leaving 9 bases between them. The CDR3 extends over 14 amino acids. CDR3 residues: CASSLGSPNQPQHF. As DNA, the CDR3 is TGTGCCAGCAGTTTAGGCAGTCCTAATCAGCCCCAGCATTTT.

This clonotype occurred many times. The gene calls are TRBV7-2 and TRBJ1-1; D might be TRBD1 (6 bases). The CDR3 has 15 amino acids. Germline CDR1 reads SGHTA; CDR2 reads FQGNSA. V was cut by 2 bases and J by 4 bases, with 14 bases left in between. The DNA of the CDR3 is TGTGCCAGCAGCTTAAGCCTGGACAGCCCCACTGAAGCTTTCTTT. Translated: CASSLSLDSPTEAFF.

This clonotype has only a few counts. The chain employs TRBV13 and TRBJ2-1; TRBD2 matches 11 bases. CDR1 PRHDT and CDR2 FYEKMQ come from the germline V gene (reference sequence). The CDR3 is 17 amino acids. Trimming cost V 5 bases and J 3 bases; bases outside gene matches: 9. CDR3 sequence reads: CASSPPPGTSGYNEQFF. CDR3 DNA: TGTGCCAGCAGCCCCCCCCCCGGGACTAGCGGCTACAATGAGCAGTTCTTC.

In this sample, this clonotype turned up a few times. The rearrangement links TRBV20-1 to TRBJ2-5; D is unclear. Germline CDR1 DFQATT, CDR2 SNEGSKA (reference sequence). The V end lost 3 bases, the J end lost 4 bases, and 21 bases lay between the germline ends. The CDR3 totals 16 residues. CDR3 amino acids: CSARSAKDITLETQYF. In DNA, the CDR3 is TGCAGTGCTAGGTCAGCCAAAGACATCACTTTAGAGACCCAGTACTTC.

J is TRBJ2-7 and V is TRBV27; the match to TRBD2 covers 9 bases. The CDR3 totals 14 residues. After removal of 4 bases from V and 6 bases from J, the junction contained 7 bases not matched to a gene. The germline CDR1 and CDR2 sequences are MNHEY and SMNVEV (reference sequence). The CDR3 DNA is TGTGCCAGCAGTTCATTAGCGGGAGTTGGCGAGCAGTACTTC. As protein: CASSSLAGVGEQYF.

The chain carries TRBV30 and TRBJ2-3, with D perhaps given as TRBD1 or TRBD2 (6 bases each). The CDR3 consists of 14 residues. In germline, CDR1 is GTSNPN, CDR2 SVGIG (reference sequence). Trimming cost V 2 bases and J 4 bases, with 13 bases left between them. CDR3: CAWSWGARADTQYF. CDR3 DNA: TGTGCCTGGAGTTGGGGGGCAAGAGCAGATACGCAGTATTTT.

This chain uses TRBV5-5 with TRBJ2-1, with D possibly being TRBD1 (7 bases). Trimming took off 10 bases at V and 6 bases at J, with 17 bases between the two ends. The CDR3 has 13 amino acids. The germline V gene has CDR1 SGHKS and CDR2 YYEKEE (reference sequence). The DNA of the CDR3 is TGTGCCGGAGGGACAGCTCGTCCCAATGAGCAGTTCTTC. Protein: CAGGTARPNEQFF. The full variable domain, completed using reference TRBV5-5 and TRBJ2-1, is DAGVTQSPTHLIKTRGQQVTLRCSPISGHKSVSWYQQVLGQGPQFIFQYYEKEERGRGNFPDRFSARQFPNYSSELNVNALLLGDSALYLCAGGTARPNEQFFGPGTRLTVL.

The chain recombines TRBV4-3 with TRBJ2-2; 7 bases map to TRBD1. V dropped 0 bases and J dropped 13; count of bases not matched to a gene: 17. Germline loops: CDR1 LGHNA, CDR2 YSLEER. This CDR3 spans 17 amino acids. CDR3 sequence (DNA): TGCGCCAGCAGCCAAGATTTATTCTCTAGTAGGGGGCGAGGGCTGTTTTTT. As protein: CASSQDLFSSRGRGLFF.

This clonotype has a handful of counts. This could be a read error, since a much larger clone is one nucleotide away. The chain joins TRBV10-3 to TRBJ1-1; 8 nucleotides align to TRBD1. CDR1 ENHRY and CDR2 SYGVKD come from the germline V gene. This CDR3 has 16 residues. Trimming at V came to 0 bases and at J to 7 bases, leaving 10 bases not matched to a gene. The CDR3, as DNA: TGTGCCATCAGTGAGTCACAGGGGGAAGTGAACGGTGAAGCTTTCTTT. It encodes CAISESQGEVNGEAFF.

There are a few counts of this clonotype. This chain joins TRBV3-1 and TRBJ2-7; D not resolved. The CDR3 runs 13 residues. CDR1 LGHDT and CDR2 YNNKEL come from the germline V gene (reference sequence). Trimming removed 3 bases at V and 0 bases at J, with 6 bases between. The CDR3 DNA sequence: TGTGCCAGCAGCCATTCCCTCTCCTACGAGCAGTACTTC. Residues: CASSHSLSYEQYF.

Many counts were recorded for this clonotype. The V call is TRBV5-4, the J call TRBJ2-2, with D perhaps given as TRBD1 or TRBD2 (5 bases each). Germline V gene sequence: CDR1 SGHNT, CDR2 YYREEE (reference sequence). Trimming left V 4 bases short and J 2 bases short, with 12 bases between. The CDR3 sequence is 15 residues long. The chain's CDR3 is CASSDSGTNTGELFF. Here the CDR3 DNA reads TGTGCCAGCAGCGACTCCGGGACCAACACCGGGGAGCTGTTTTTT. Full variable domain (outside the CDR3, taken from reference TRBV5-4 and TRBJ2-2): ETGVTQSPTHLIKTRGQQVTLRCSSQSGHNTVSWYQQALGQGPQFIFQYYREEENGRGNFPPRFSGLQFPNYSSELNVNALELDDSALYLCASSDSGTNTGELFFGEGSRLTVL.

The chain recombines TRBV27 with TRBJ1-5, with D hard to call. V was trimmed by 3 bases and J by 6 bases, leaving 12 bases between them. Germline V gene sequence: CDR1 MNHEY, CDR2 SMNVEV (reference sequence). There are 14 residues in the CDR3. CDR3: CASSLGQFAQPQHF. The CDR3 DNA reads as TGTGCCAGCAGTTTGGGCCAGTTCGCTCAGCCCCAGCATTTT.

This rearrangement joins TRBV4-1 to TRBJ2-1; D is perhaps TRBD1 (6 bases). The CDR3 runs 15 residues. Germline V lookup: CDR1 MGHRA, CDR2 YSYEKL. V was cut by 5 bases and J by 0 bases, with 11 bases left in between. The CDR3 reads CASSFDRSSYNEQFF. The CDR3 bases are TGCGCCAGCAGCTTCGACAGGAGCTCCTACAATGAGCAGTTCTTC.

On this clonotype itself: Possible read error: a much larger clone is one base away. The genes are TRBV6-5 and TRBJ2-1; possible D gene TRBD2, 5 bases. Germline V gives CDR1 MNHEY, CDR2 SVGAGI. V was pared by 7 bases and J by 6 bases, with 13 bases between. There are 13 residues in the CDR3. CDR3 in amino acids: CASNAEGGNEQFF. The CDR3 coding sequence is TGTGCCAGCAACGCAGAGGGTGGCAATGAGCAGTTCTTC.

Only a few counts were recorded for this clonotype. The chain carries TRBV12-3 or TRBV12-4 and TRBJ1-6; D is unresolved. Trimming took 6 bases from V and 8 from J, leaving 14 bases between them. The CDR3 length is 14 residues. The CDR3 DNA reads TGTGCCAGCAGCCAGGACGCGGATTATTCACCCCTCCACTTT. Translating it yields CASSQDADYSPLHF.

In its sample, this clonotype was seen many times. The chain employs TRBV4-3 and TRBJ1-5; 7 nucleotides align to TRBD1. V shed 0 bases, J shed 5 bases, and the junction held 10 bases outside the gene matches. CDR3 size: 17 residues. The V gene's germline CDR1 is LGHNA and CDR2 YSLEER. CDR3 sequence reads: CASSQDWTQGSHQPQHF. The CDR3 DNA follows: TGCGCCAGCAGCCAAGATTGGACACAGGGGTCTCATCAGCCCCAGCATTTT.

The J gene is TRBJ1-1, the V gene TRBV9; TRBD1 agrees at 8 bases. The V gene end was trimmed by 3 bases and the J gene end by 1 base; junction bases not matched to a gene: 11. CDR1 is SGDLS and CDR2 is YYNGEE in the germline V gene. The CDR3 runs 17 residues. In DNA form, the CDR3 reads TGTGCCAGCAGCGCAAGTGGAGGACAGGGCCCGAACACTGAAGCTTTCTTT. It translates to CASSASGGQGPNTEAFF.